The sequence of this TCR beta chain was determined in a study of technical replicates of blood from four donors. The CDR3 sequence is 12 residues long. V was shortened by 5 bases and J by 1 base, with 5 bases between the two germline ends. Germline V gene sequence: CDR1 SEHNR, CDR2 FQNEAQ (reference sequence). TCRdb's table, derived via immunoSEQ multiplex PCR, lists solely in-frame clones and lacks some. The sample holds 9,500 to 15,000 clones, 60% to 85% seen once. The receptor comes from a human donor in good health. The sample consisted of PBMCs. The rearrangement joins TRBV7-9 to TRBJ1-2; D unresolved. CDR3 amino acids: CASSPHNYGYTF. CDR3 nucleotide sequence: TGTGCCAGCAGCCCCCATAACTATGGCTACACCTTC.